This note documents a single T cell receptor (beta chain) sequence. This clone appeared once. Its antigen remains undetermined. No base quality values were provided; no much bigger clone lies one nucleotide off. This sample is part of a study of shared T cell receptors in the human thymus (dated by TCRdb to the early 2020s). For the study in its entirety: The study examined how self-reactive, shared T-cell receptor alpha chains are generated in the human thymus.

The germline ends are 13 bases apart after V is trimmed by 5 bases and J by 3 bases. Its CDR3 holds 14 amino acids, cysteine through phenylalanine. Kept here is only the CDR3 DNA, which spans 42 bases and is read in frame from base 1. CDR1 and CDR2 were assigned from the germline V gene as MDHEN and SYDVKM. Libraries were made using the immunoSEQ multiplex PCR assay. In TCRdb, the immuneACCESS table is reduced to in-frame sequences with V and J assigned. These tables do not hold every clone; where another copy was compared, an unresolved V gene accounts for under half, and the others remain unexplained. The table for this sample lists approximately 580,000 clones; roughly 74% of them were counted only once. About 0.012% of the sample is held by the ten biggest clonotypes. These data were likewise used in another study, on human thymus T cells. From that second study: The donors were immunologically healthy infants in Finland who had open corrective cardiac surgery for congenital heart defects. The thymus tissue came from surgical resects taken out during corrective cardiac surgery. Biased V and J gene segment usage appeared to be present in both thymic and peripheral blood repertoires. Highly overlapping thymic TCR repertoires among unrelated individuals were reported in the related research. The study used roughly eight infant thymus samples plus four related peripheral blood samples to characterize TCR alpha and beta repertoires. The infant donors were about 7 to 244 days old, and the cohort included six or seven males and a couple of females. Thymocytes were released mechanically from tissue and stored at -70 °C as pellets of roughly 9-31 million cells. Genomic DNA was extracted from frozen cell pellets with a QIAsymphony instrument. Using the immunoSEQ multiplex PCR assay, the TCRB and TCRAD loci were amplified from a standardized quantity of quality-controlled genomic DNA. The V(D)J region was spanned by amplicons of a length sufficient to cover the CDR3 and to identify V and J genes. Amplicon sequencing was performed on an Illumina platform through the commercial immunoSEQ service. Corrections for primer bias and sequencing errors followed previously described methods, while TCRAD and TCRB definitions were based on the IMGT database. immunoSEQ Analyzer 3.0 and VDJTools were used for repertoire analysis, which covered basic statistics, V/J segment usage, diversity estimates, rarefaction and pairwise overlap. To estimate diversity, the Chao1, ChaoE, Efron-Thisted, Shannon and inverse Simpson indices were applied, and diversity was also estimated on datasets down-sampled to the smallest sample. Repertoire overlap used strict matching of CDR3 nucleotide sequence, V gene and J gene, with Jaccard-based multidimensional scaling clustering. On average, approximately 800,000 unique TCRB clonotypes were obtained from thymus samples, compared with about 84,000 from blood samples.

The specimen sequenced was thymocytes. The V gene is TRBV28 and the J gene is TRBJ1-1; no D gene is confidently identified. The TCR originated in a boy in the first two years of life with a congenital heart defect. Donor details come from another sample of the same person, matched by shared clones. Read as DNA, the sequence is TGTGCCAGCAGTCCCCCTGGTCGGGACACTGAAGCTTTCTTT. This gives the protein CASSPPGRDTEAFF.